This TCR beta chain stems from a study of somatic mutations in cytotoxic T cells in rheumatoid arthritis (dated by TCRdb to between 2016 and 2019). In the study overall: Peripheral blood (roughly 33 ml EDTA) was collected from patients immediately after diagnosis and before any treatment began. Some V beta antibody-stained T-cell populations were flow-sorted on a FACSAria II or Sony SH800 at nearly 100% purity, and sorted V beta1+ cells also underwent TCRB sequencing. Whether expanded CD8+ T-cell clones in untreated, newly diagnosed rheumatoid arthritis carry somatic mutations was the study question, and clonality was characterized with TCRB deep sequencing. TCRB deep sequencing was performed for 65 rheumatoid arthritis patients and around 22 healthy controls. Patient and control groups had essentially identical median ages. The full study reports these points: The antigen targets of the expanded CD8+ clones were unknown, and absence from virus-specific databases did not rule out viral specificity. No adjustment for multiple comparisons was made for the slight TRBV07 underrepresentation in patients. In about an eighth of the roughly 65 patients the largest CD8+ clone exceeded 20% of CD8+ cells, and several identical CD8+ TCRB sequences were shared between blood and synovial fluid. CD8+ T-cell clonality in rheumatoid arthritis patients was not significantly different from that in age-matched healthy controls. An increase of CD8+ clonality with age was seen in patients (Spearman r ~ 0.53) but not in healthy controls.

Points on this clone: Its antigen is not yet known. No much larger clonotype is one base removed from it; base qualities were not supplied.

In the germline V gene, CDR1 corresponds to MNHEY and CDR2 to SVGAGI. Trimming at the junction amounts to 4 bases on V and 2 bases on J, and the germline ends lie 7 bases apart. The CDR3 spans 13 residues, from the cysteine through the phenylalanine. Left in the record is the CDR3 DNA by itself, 39 bases read in frame from the first base. CD4+ and CD8+ cells were isolated by positive magnetic bead selection on an AutoMACS, and purity was checked by flow cytometry. Clonal expansions were first screened by flow cytometry with a TCR V beta antibody panel, then characterized by TCRB deep sequencing of sorted CD8+ fractions. Peripheral blood mononuclear cells were isolated by Ficoll-Paque PLUS density gradient separation. Nucleospin Tissue or Tissue XS kits were used to extract DNA from CD4-enriched, CD8-enriched or PBMC samples, and a Qubit 2.0 fluorometer was used for quantification. The immunoSEQ assay was applied to genomic DNA for TCRB CDR3 sequencing. Processing in the source paper ran as follows. Only a few patient CD8+ clones larger than 1% matched published virus-specific TCRB sequences when compared against them. Only productive TCRB rearrangements were included in the analyses. Defining a clone by its unique TCRB CDR3 sequence, the study calculated clonality as a productive clonality index derived from Shannon entropy. To calculate repertoire overlap between two samples, the template counts of each clone were considered relative to each sample's total templates. V-gene usage measured by flow cytometry correlated with TCRB sequencing V-gene usage, with a Spearman r of roughly 0.55. The table was pulled from immuneACCESS by TCRdb, which kept in-frame rearrangements only. Such tables lose some clones; where checked, under half of the loss comes from unresolved V genes, and the rest has no known cause. That table gives V, J and clone size, and the DNA gave D and trimming. For this sample there are more than 15,000 clones; approximately 71% appear just once. 15% to 20% of the sample belongs to the ten largest clones.

The sequencing sample was made of CD8+ T cells sorted from blood. The sequence joins TRBV6-5 to TRBJ2-3, with no confidently assigned D gene. This TCR derives from an adult with rheumatoid arthritis. The sequenced DNA: TGTGCCAGCAGTTTTTATGTCACAGATACGCAGTATTTT. Its translation is CASSFYVTDTQYF.